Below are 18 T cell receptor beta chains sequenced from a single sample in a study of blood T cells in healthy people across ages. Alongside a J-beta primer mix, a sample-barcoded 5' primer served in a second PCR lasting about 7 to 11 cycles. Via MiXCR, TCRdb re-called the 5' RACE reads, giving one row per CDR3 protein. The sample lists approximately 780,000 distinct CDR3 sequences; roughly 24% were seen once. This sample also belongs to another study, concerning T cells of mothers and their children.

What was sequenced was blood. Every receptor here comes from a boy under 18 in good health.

The CDR3 sequence is CASSSHDRADTEAFF. The CDR3 nucleotides read TGTGCCAGCAGTTCCCACGACAGGGCGGACACTGAAGCTTTCTTT. The gene calls are TRBV28 and TRBJ1-1; 7 bases align to TRBD1. This CDR3 has 15 amino acids. From germline, CDR1 is MDHEN and CDR2 SYDVKM. V was clipped by 4 bases and J by 3 bases; unmatched bases: 8. Filled out from reference TRBV28 and TRBJ1-1, the complete variable domain reads DVKVTQSSRYLVKRTGEKVFLECVQDMDHENMFWYRQDPGLGLRLIYFSYDVKMKEKGDIPEGYSVSREKKERFSLILESASTNQTSMYLCASSSHDRADTEAFFGQGTRLTVV.

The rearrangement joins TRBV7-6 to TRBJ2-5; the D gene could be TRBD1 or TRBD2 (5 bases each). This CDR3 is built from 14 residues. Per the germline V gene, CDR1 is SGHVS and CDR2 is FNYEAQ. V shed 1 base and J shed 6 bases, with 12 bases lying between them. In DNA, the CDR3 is TGTGCCAGCAGCTTAGATTTCCAGGGACAGACCCAGTACTTC. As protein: CASSLDFQGQTQYF.

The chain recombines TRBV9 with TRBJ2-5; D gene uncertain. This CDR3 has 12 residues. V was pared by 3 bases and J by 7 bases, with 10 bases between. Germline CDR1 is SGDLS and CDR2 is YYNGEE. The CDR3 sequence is CASSAAVGTQYF. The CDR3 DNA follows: TGTGCCAGCAGCGCGGCGGTGGGGACCCAGTACTTC.

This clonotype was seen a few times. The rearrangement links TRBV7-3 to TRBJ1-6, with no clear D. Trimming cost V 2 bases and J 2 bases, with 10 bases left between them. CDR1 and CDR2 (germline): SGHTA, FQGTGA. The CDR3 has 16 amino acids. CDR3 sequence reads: CASSLGPGPYNSPLHF. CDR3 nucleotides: TGTGCCAGCAGCTTAGGTCCAGGACCCTATAATTCACCCCTCCACTTT.

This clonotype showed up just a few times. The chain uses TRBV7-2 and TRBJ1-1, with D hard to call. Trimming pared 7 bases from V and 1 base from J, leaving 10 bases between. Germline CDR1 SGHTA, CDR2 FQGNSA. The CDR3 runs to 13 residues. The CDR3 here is CASTKWENTEAFF. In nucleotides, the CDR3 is TGTGCCAGCACCAAGTGGGAGAACACTGAAGCTTTCTTT.

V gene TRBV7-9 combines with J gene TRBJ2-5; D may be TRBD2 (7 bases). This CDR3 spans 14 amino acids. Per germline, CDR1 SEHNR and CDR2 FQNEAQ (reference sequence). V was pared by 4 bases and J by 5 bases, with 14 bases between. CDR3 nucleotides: TGTGCCAGCAGCTCCCGGACTAGGGGGGAGACCCAGTACTTC. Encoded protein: CASSSRTRGETQYF.

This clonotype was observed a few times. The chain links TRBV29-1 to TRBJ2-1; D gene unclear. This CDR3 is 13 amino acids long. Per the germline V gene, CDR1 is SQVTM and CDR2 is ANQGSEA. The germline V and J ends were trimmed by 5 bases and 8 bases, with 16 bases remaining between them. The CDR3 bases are TGCAGCGTTTTCCTGCGCCTAGTGCATGAGCAGTTCTTC. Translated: CSVFLRLVHEQFF.

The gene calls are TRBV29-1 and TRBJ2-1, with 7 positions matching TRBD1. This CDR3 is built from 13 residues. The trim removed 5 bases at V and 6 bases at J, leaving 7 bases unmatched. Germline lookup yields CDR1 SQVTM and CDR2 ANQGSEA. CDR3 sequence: CSVRSDRANEQFF. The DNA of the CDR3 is TGCAGCGTTCGATCTGACAGGGCCAATGAGCAGTTCTTC.

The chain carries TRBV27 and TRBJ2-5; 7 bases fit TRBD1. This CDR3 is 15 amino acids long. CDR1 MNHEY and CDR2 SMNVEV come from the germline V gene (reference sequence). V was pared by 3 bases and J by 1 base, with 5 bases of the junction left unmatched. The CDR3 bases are TGTGCCAGCAGTTTGGGGACAGACCTCCAAGAGACCCAGTACTTC. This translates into CASSLGTDLQETQYF.

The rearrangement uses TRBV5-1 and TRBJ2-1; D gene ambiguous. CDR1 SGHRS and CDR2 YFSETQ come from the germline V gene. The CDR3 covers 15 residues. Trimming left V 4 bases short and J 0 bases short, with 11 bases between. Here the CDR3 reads CASSPWPSSYNEQFF. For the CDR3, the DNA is TGCGCCAGCAGCCCATGGCCTAGCTCCTACAATGAGCAGTTCTTC.

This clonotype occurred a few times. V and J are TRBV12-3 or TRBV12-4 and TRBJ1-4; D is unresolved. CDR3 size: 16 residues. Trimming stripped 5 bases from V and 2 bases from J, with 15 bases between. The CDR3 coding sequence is TGTGCCAGCAGTCTCAATGGTTTCCGTACTAATGAAAAACTGTTTTTT. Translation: CASSLNGFRTNEKLFF.

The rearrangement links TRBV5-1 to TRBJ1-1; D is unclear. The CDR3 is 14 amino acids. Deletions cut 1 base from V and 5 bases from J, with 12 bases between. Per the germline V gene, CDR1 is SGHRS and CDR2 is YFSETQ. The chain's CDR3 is CASSLKRESTEAFF. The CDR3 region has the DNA TGCGCCAGCAGCTTGAAAAGGGAGAGTACTGAAGCTTTCTTT.

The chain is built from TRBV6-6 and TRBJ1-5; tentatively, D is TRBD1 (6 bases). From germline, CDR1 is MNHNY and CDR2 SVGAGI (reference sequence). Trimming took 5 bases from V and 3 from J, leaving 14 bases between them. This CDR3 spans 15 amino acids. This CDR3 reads CASSPRDRYNQPQHF. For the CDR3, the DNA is TGTGCCAGCAGTCCCCGTGACAGGTACAATCAGCCCCAGCATTTT.

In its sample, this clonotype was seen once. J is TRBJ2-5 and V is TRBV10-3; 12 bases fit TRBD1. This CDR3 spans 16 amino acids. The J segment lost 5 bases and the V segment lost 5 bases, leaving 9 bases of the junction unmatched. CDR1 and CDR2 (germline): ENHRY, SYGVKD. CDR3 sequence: CAISPSGTGGSETQYF. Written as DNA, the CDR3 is TGTGCCATCAGTCCCTCGGGGACAGGGGGCTCGGAGACCCAGTACTTC.

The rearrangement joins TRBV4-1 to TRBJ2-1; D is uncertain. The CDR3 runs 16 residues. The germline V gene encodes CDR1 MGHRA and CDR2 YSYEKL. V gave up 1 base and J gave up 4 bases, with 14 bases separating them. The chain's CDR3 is CASSQVSIGPYNEQFF. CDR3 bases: TGCGCCAGCAGCCAAGTCTCCATCGGTCCTTACAATGAGCAGTTCTTC.

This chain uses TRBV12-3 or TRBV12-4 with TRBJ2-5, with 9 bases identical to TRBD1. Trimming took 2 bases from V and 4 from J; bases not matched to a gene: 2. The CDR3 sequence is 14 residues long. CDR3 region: CASSLRDRVETQYF. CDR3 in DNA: TGTGCCAGCAGTTTACGGGACAGGGTAGAGACCCAGTACTTC.

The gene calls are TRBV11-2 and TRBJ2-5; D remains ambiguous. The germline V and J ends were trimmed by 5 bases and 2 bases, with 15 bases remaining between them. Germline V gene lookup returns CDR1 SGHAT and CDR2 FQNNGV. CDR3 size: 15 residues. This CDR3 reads CASSTMIQIQETQYF. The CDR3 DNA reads TGTGCCAGCAGCACCATGATACAGATTCAAGAGACCCAGTACTTC.

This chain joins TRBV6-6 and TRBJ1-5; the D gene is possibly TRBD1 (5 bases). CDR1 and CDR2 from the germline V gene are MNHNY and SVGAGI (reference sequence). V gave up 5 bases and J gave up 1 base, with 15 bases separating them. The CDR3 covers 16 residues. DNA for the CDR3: TGTGCCAGCAGTCCTCCAGGGAGTGAGAGCAATCAGCCCCAGCATTTT. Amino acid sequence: CASSPPGSESNQPQHF.